This T cell receptor (beta chain) was identified during a study of beta chain features in type 1 diabetes. J was trimmed by 8 bases and V by 3 bases; bases with no gene match: 8. Germline V gene sequence: CDR1 MGHDK, CDR2 SYGVNS. The CDR3 loop spans 15 amino acids. What was sequenced were expressed TCRB transcripts, since all of the isolated RNA had been reverse transcribed. Produced via immunoSEQ multiplex PCR; TCRdb's table is partial and in-frame only. Of 300,000 to 350,000 clones listed, about 15% are singletons. In its sample, this clone was seen many times. Sequencing was performed on central memory CD4+ T cells from blood. This chain links TRBV25-1 with TRBJ2-1, with TRBD2 matching 9 bases. The sequence was obtained from a man younger than 45 in good health. CDR3 nucleotides: TGTGCCAGCAGTGACCAACGGCGGGGGGGCGATGAGCAGTTCTTC. This sequence encodes CASSDQRRGGDEQFF.